A selection of T cell receptor beta chains follows, all from one sample in a study of radiotherapy plus CTLA-4 blockade in lung cancer. TCRdb's copy holds only in-frame clones and misses some; the assay was immunoSEQ multiplex PCR. The sample holds about 67,000 clones; less than 85% are singletons and the top ten take approximately 16%. Sequenced here: peripheral blood, sampled from a patient treated with radiotherapy plus ipilimumab. The receptor set was obtained from a human donor with non-small cell lung cancer whose response to radiotherapy plus ipilimumab could not be evaluated. Some clones in this sample may be carry-over from other donors' samples. CDR3s include the opening cysteine and the closing phenylalanine or tryptophan. A D gene is named only where the DNA matches it firmly. Some rows mark clone size as missing; the rest say once, few, many or name a class of expanded clone.

>NA|TRBV6-5|NA|TRBJ1-2
CASSDYSRARNGYTF
TGTGCCAGCAGTGACTATTCGAGAGCTCGAAATGGCTACACCTTC
>few|TRBV2|NA|TRBJ2-1
CASSEGSGEYNEQFF
TGTGCCAGCAGTGAAGGATCCGGGGAATACAATGAGCAGTTCTTC
>once|TRBV6-6|NA|TRBJ1-6
CASRERSNSPLHF
TGTGCCAGCAGGGAGCGGTCGAATTCACCCCTCCACTTT
>NA|TRBV6-6|NA|TRBJ1-4
CASSYSDSRNEKLFF
TGTGCCAGCAGTTACTCGGACAGCCGTAATGAAAAACTGTTTTTT
>few|TRBV7-9|TRBD1|TRBJ1-6
CASSTRDRVRNSPLHF
TGTGCCAGCAGCACCCGGGACAGGGTGCGAAATTCACCCCTCCACTTT
>NA|TRBV6-5|NA|TRBJ1-2
CASSGVGEGGYTF
TGTGCCAGCAGTGGAGTGGGGGAGGGTGGCTACACCTTC
>NA|TRBV7-3|TRBD1|TRBJ2-6
CASSSVQGQGAGGANVLTF
TGTGCCAGCAGCTCCGTACAGGGACAGGGGGCTGGCGGGGCCAACGTCCTGACTTTC
>NA|TRBV7-7|NA|TRBJ1-1
CASSAQKNTEAFF
TGTGCTAGCAGCGCCCAGAAGAACACTGAAGCTTTCTTT
>NA|TRBV19|NA|TRBJ2-3
CASSMSSSSTDTQYF
TGTGCCAGTAGTATGAGTTCCTCTAGCACAGATACGCAGTATTTT
>NA|TRBV6-5|TRBD1|TRBJ2-1
CASRKGTGGNEQFF
TGTGCCAGTCGAAAGGGGACAGGGGGCAATGAGCAGTTCTTC
>NA|TRBV4-2|TRBD1|TRBJ1-5
CASSQAQGASQPQHF
TGTGCCAGCAGCCAAGCTCAGGGGGCCTCTCAGCCCCAGCATTTT
>once|TRBV19|TRBD1|TRBJ1-2
CASSMGQTRNGYTF
TGTGCCAGTAGTATGGGACAGACAAGGAATGGCTACACCTTC
>NA|TRBV4-2|TRBD2|TRBJ2-1
CASSPGLERDNEQFF
TGTGCCAGCAGCCCCGGACTAGAAAGGGACAATGAGCAGTTCTTC
>NA|TRBV7-2|NA|TRBJ2-7
CASSYLPGIYEQYF
TGTGCCAGCAGCTACCTTCCCGGGATCTACGAGCAGTACTTC
>NA|TRBV4-1|TRBD1|TRBJ2-5
CASSQVRQGRETQYF
TGCGCCAGCAGCCAAGTCCGACAGGGAAGAGAGACCCAGTACTTC
>few|TRBV6-5|NA|TRBJ1-1
CASSLTVNTEAFF
TGTGCCAGCAGCTTGACAGTGAACACTGAAGCTTTCTTT
>once|TRBV6-5|NA|TRBJ2-7
CASTKGQGSYEQYF
TGTGCCAGCACCAAGGGGCAGGGCTCCTACGAGCAGTACTTC
>NA|TRBV30|NA|TRBJ1-5
CAWSVRGMQPQHF
TGTGCCTGGAGTGTTAGGGGGATGCAGCCCCAGCATTTT
>few|TRBV5-1|TRBD1|TRBJ2-1
CASSTNAGTGYNEQFF
TGCGCCAGCAGCACAAACGCCGGGACAGGGTACAATGAGCAGTTCTTC
>NA|TRBV6-5|NA|TRBJ1-2
CASSTSTNYGYTF
TGTGCCAGCAGTACTAGCACTAACTATGGCTACACCTTC
>NA|TRBV10-3|NA|TRBJ1-2
CAIRTEDYGYTF
TGTGCCATCAGAACCGAGGACTATGGCTACACCTTC
>NA|TRBV7-6|TRBD1|TRBJ1-2
CASSTGGQSGYTF
TGTGCCAGCAGCACAGGGGGTCAGAGTGGCTACACCTTC
>NA|TRBV7-9|NA|TRBJ1-1
CASSLEGRTEAFF
TGTGCCAGCAGCTTAGAGGGGCGGACTGAAGCTTTCTTT
>once|TRBV6-1|TRBD1|TRBJ1-3
CASRGTGVRNTTYF
TGTGCCAGCAGGGGGACAGGAGTGAGAAACACCACATATTTT
>NA|TRBV2|NA|TRBJ2-7
CASSEWGRGSYEQYF
TGTGCCAGCAGTGAATGGGGCAGGGGTTCCTACGAGCAGTACTTC
>once|TRBV7-6|TRBD1|TRBJ2-7
CASSLASTGGIYEQYF
TGTGCCAGCAGCTTAGCGTCCACAGGGGGAATATACGAGCAGTACTTC
>NA|TRBV28|NA|TRBJ1-5
CASSSERVVRQPQHF
TGTGCCAGCAGTTCTGAGAGGGTAGTGAGGCAGCCCCAGCATTTT
>NA|TRBV6-5|TRBD1|TRBJ2-4
CASSYSGDRGNIQYF
TGTGCCAGCAGTTACTCGGGGGACAGGGGGAACATTCAGTACTTC
>NA|TRBV4-2|TRBD2|TRBJ2-3
CASRGGGLTDTQYF
TGTGCCAGCAGGGGCGGGGGACTGACAGATACGCAGTATTTT
>NA|TRBV6-5|TRBD1|TRBJ2-7
CASSRDRDYEQYF
TGTGCCAGCAGCCGAGACAGGGACTACGAGCAGTACTTC
>NA|TRBV7-3|NA|TRBJ2-7
CASSPNRESYEQYF
TGTGCCAGCAGCCCCAACAGGGAATCCTACGAGCAGTACTTC
>few|TRBV4-3|NA|TRBJ1-1
CASSQAVLNTEAFF
TGCGCCAGCAGCCAAGCAGTCCTGAACACTGAAGCTTTCTTT
>NA|TRBV7-2|TRBD2|TRBJ2-1
CASVPGGSYNEQFF
TGTGCCAGCGTCCCGGGGGGCTCCTACAATGAGCAGTTCTTC
>NA|TRBV15|TRBD1|TRBJ2-5
CATSRDRQETQYF
TGTGCCACCAGCAGGGACAGGCAAGAGACCCAGTACTTC
>NA|TRBV7-2|NA|TRBJ2-2
CASSLVNRAVTGELFF
TGTGCCAGCAGCTTAGTAAACAGGGCGGTCACCGGGGAGCTGTTTTTT
>few|TRBV15|NA|TRBJ2-4
CATSRAGQGLAKNIQYF
TGTGCCACCAGCAGAGCCGGGCAGGGTCTAGCCAAAAACATTCAGTACTTC
>NA|TRBV7-2|TRBD1|TRBJ2-7
CASSLRGQDLLGSYEQYF
TGTGCCAGCAGCTTAAGGGGACAGGATCTTTTGGGGTCCTACGAGCAGTACTTC